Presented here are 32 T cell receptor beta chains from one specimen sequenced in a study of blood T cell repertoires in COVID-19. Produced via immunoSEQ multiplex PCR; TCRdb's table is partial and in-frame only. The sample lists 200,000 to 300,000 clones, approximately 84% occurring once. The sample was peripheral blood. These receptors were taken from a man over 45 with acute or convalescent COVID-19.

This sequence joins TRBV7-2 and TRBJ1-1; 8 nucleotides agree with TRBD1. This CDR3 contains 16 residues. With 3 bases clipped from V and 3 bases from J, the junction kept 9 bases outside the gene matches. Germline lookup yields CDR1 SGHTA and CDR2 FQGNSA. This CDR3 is CASSFTTGVGDTEAFF. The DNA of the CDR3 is TGTGCCAGCAGCTTCACGACAGGGGTCGGGGACACTGAAGCTTTCTTT.

The CDR3 spells CASTWASGRAYNEQFF. The CDR3 DNA reads as TGTGCCAGCACGTGGGCTAGCGGGAGGGCCTACAATGAGCAGTTCTTC. This chain connects TRBV28 to TRBJ2-1; 12 bases agree with TRBD2. CDR3 size: 16 residues. In germline, CDR1 is MDHEN, CDR2 SYDVKM. Trimming removed 7 bases from V and 2 bases from J; junction bases left unmatched: 6. The full variable domain, with the rest looked up from reference TRBV28 and TRBJ2-1, is DVKVTQSSRYLVKRTGEKVFLECVQDMDHENMFWYRQDPGLGLRLIYFSYDVKMKEKGDIPEGYSVSREKKERFSLILESASTNQTSMYLCASTWASGRAYNEQFFGPGTRLTVL.

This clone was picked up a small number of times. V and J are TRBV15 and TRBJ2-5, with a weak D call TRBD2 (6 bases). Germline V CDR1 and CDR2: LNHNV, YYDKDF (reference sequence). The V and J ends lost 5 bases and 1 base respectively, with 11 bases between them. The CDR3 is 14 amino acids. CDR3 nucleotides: TGTGCCACCAGCTCCCGGGACTCCCAAGAGACCCAGTACTTC. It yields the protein CATSSRDSQETQYF.

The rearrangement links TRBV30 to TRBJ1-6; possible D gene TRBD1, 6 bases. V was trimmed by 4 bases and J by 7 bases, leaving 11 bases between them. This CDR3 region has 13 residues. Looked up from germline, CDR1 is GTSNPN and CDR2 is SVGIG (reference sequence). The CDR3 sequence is CAWKQGPNSPLHF. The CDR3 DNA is TGTGCCTGGAAACAGGGACCCAATTCACCCCTCCACTTT.

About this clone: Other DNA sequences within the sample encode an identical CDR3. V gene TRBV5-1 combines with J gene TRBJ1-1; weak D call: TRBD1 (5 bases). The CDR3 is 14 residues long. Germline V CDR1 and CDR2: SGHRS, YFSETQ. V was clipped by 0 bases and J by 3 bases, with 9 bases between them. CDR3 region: CASSLVPGDTEAFF. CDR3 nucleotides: TGCGCCAGCAGCTTGGTCCCGGGGGACACTGAAGCTTTCTTT.

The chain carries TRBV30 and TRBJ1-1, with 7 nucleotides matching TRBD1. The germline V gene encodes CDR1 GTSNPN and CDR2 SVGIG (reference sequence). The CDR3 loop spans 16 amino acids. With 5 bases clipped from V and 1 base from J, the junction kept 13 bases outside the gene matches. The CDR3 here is CAWSLTTGQANTEAFF. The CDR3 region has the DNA TGTGCCTGGTCACTTACTACCGGACAGGCGAACACTGAAGCTTTCTTT.

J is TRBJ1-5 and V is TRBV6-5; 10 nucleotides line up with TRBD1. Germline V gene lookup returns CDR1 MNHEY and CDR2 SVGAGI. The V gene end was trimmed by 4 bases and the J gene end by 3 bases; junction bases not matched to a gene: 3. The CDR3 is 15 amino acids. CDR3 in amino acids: CASSFGTGDNQPQHF. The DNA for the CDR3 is TGTGCCAGCAGTTTTGGGACAGGGGACAATCAGCCCCAGCATTTT.

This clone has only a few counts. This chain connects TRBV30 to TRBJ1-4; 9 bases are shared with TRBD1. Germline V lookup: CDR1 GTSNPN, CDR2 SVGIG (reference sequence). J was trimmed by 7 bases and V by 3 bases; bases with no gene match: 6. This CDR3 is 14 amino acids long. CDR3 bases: TGTGCCTGGAGCCCCAACAGGGGGCGTGAAAAACTGTTTTTT. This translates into CAWSPNRGREKLFF.

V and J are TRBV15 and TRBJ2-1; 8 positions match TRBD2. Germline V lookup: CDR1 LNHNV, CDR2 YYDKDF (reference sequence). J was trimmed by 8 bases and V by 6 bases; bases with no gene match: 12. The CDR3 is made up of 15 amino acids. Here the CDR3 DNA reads TGTGCCACCAGGGTGGGGGAGCGGGAGTTCCATGAGCAGTTCTTC. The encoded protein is CATRVGEREFHEQFF.

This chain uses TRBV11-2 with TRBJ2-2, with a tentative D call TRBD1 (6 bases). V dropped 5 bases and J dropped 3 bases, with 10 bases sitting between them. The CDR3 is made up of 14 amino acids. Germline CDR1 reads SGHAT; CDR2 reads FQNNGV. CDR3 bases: TGTGCCAGCAGCCCACAGGGTGACACCGGGGAGCTGTTTTTT. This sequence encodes CASSPQGDTGELFF.

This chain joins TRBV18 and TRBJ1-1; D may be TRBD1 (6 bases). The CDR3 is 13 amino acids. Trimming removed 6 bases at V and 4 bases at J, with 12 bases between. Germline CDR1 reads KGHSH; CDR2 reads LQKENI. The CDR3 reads CASSGAPGTEAFF. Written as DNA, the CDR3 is TGTGCCAGCTCGGGGGCCCCTGGCACTGAAGCTTTCTTT.

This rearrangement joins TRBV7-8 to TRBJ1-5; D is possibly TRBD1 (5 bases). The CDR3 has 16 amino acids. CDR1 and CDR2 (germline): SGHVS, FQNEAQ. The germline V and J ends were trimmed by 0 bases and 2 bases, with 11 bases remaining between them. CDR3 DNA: TGTGCCAGCAGCTTAGCCCGGACATCTGGCAATCAGCCCCAGCATTTT. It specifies CASSLARTSGNQPQHF.

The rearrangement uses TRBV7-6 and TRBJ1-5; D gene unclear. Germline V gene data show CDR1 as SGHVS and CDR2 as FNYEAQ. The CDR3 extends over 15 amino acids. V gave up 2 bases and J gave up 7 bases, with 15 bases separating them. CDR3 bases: TGTGCCAGCAGCTTATCGAGGATCTCCGCGCAGCCCCAGCATTTT. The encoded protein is CASSLSRISAQPQHF.

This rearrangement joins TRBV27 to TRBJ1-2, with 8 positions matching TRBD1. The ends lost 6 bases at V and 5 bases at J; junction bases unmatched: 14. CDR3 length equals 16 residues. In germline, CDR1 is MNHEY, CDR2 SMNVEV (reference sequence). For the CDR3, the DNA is TGTGCCAGCAGACCCTATAGAGACAGGGGACCTTATGGCTACACCTTC. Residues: CASRPYRDRGPYGYTF.

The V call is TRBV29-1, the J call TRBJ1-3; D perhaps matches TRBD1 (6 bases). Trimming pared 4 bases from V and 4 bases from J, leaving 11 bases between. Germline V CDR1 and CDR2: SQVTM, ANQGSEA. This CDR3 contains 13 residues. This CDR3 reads CSVVGHVGNTIYF. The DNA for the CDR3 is TGCAGCGTTGTGGGACATGTCGGAAACACCATATATTTT.

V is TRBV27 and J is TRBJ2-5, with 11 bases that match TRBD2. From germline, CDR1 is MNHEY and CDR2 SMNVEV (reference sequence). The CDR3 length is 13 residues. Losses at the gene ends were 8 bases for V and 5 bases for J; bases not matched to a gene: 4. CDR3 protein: CASGTSGWETQYF. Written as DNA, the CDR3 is TGTGCCAGCGGGACTAGCGGTTGGGAGACCCAGTACTTC.

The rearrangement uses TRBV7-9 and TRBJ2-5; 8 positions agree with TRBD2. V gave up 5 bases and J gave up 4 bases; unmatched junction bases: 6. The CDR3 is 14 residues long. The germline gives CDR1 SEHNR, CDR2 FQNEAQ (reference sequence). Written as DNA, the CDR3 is TGTGCCAGCAGCCCCGGGGGGGGTGCAGAGACCCAGTACTTC. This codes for CASSPGGGAETQYF.

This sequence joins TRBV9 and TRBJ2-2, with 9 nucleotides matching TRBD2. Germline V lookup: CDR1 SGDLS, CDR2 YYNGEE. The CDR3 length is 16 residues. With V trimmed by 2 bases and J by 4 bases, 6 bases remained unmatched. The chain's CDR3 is CASSVNRGGGTGELFF. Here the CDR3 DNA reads TGTGCCAGCAGCGTTAATCGCGGGGGGGGCACCGGGGAGCTGTTTTTT.

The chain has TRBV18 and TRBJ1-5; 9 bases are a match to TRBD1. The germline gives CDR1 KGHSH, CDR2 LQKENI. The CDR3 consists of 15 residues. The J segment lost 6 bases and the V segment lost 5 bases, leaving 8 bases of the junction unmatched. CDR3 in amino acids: CASSDTGGFPQPQHF. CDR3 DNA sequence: TGTGCCAGCTCAGACACAGGGGGCTTTCCTCAGCCCCAGCATTTT.

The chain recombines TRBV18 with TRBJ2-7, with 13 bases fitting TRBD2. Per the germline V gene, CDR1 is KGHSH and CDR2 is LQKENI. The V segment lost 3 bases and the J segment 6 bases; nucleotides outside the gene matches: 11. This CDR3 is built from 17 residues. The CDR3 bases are TGTGCCAGCTCACCTCGCCCACTAGCGGGAGGGCCGGGCGAGCAGTACTTC. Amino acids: CASSPRPLAGGPGEQYF.

The CDR3 region is CASSFGQGVYEQYF. The CDR3 DNA reads TGTGCCAGCAGCTTTGGACAGGGCGTCTACGAGCAGTACTTC. The chain combines TRBV7-9 with TRBJ2-7; 8 nucleotides agree with TRBD1. The CDR3 extends over 14 amino acids. The junction had 4 bases not matched to a gene; V was cut back by 3 bases and J by 3 bases. In germline, CDR1 is SEHNR, CDR2 FQNEAQ (reference sequence). The full variable domain, in which reference TRBV7-9 and TRBJ2-7 provide the parts outside the CDR3, is DTGVSQNPRHKITKRGQNVTFRCDPISEHNRLYWYRQTLGQGPEFLTYFQNEAQLEKSRLLSDRFSAERPKGSFSTLEIQRTEQGDSAMYLCASSFGQGVYEQYFGPGTRLTVT.

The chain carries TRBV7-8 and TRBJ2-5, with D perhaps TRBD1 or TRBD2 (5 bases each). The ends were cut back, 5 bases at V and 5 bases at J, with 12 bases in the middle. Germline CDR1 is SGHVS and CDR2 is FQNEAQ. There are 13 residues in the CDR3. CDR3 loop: CASSRGSRETQYF. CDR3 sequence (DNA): TGTGCCAGCAGCCGGGGCAGTAGGGAGACCCAGTACTTC.

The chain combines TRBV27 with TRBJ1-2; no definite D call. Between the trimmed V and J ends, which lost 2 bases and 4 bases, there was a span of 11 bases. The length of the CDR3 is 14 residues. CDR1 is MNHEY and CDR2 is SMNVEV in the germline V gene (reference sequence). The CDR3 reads CASSLKPYIYGYTF. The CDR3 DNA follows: TGTGCCAGCAGTTTAAAACCCTATATCTATGGCTACACCTTC.

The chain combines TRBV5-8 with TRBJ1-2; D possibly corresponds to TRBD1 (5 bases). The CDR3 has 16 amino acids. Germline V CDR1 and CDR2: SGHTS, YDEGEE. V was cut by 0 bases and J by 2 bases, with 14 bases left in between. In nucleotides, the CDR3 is TGTGCCAGCAGCTTGGCACAGGCCAGTCCCAACTATGGCTACACCTTC. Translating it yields CASSLAQASPNYGYTF.

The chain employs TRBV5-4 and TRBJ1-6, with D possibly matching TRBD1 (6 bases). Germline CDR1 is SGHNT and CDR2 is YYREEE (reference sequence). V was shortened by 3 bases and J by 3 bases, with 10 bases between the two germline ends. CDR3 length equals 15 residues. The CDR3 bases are TGTGCCAGCAGCTCTTGGGGGCTCTATAATTCACCCCTCCACTTT. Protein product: CASSSWGLYNSPLHF.

CDR3 loop: CASSPRPQGAGYEQYF. The CDR3, as DNA: TGTGCCAGCTCACCAAGACCTCAGGGGGCGGGCTACGAGCAGTACTTC. The gene calls are TRBV18 and TRBJ2-7, with 8 bases aligning to TRBD1. Germline loops: CDR1 KGHSH, CDR2 LQKENI. The CDR3 is made up of 16 amino acids. Losses at the gene ends were 2 bases for V and 3 bases for J; bases not matched to a gene: 9.

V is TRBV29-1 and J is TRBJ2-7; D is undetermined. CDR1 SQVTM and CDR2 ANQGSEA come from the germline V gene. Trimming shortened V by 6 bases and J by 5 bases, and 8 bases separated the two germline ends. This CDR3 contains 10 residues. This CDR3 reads CSVGSDEQYF. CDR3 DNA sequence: TGCAGCGTGGGCTCGGACGAGCAGTACTTC.

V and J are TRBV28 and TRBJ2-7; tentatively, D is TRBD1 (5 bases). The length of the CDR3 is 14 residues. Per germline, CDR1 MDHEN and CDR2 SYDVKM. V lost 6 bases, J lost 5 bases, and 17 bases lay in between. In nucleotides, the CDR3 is TGTGCCAGCAGACCCTTCAGGGTCCCCCACGAGCAGTACTTC. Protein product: CASRPFRVPHEQYF.

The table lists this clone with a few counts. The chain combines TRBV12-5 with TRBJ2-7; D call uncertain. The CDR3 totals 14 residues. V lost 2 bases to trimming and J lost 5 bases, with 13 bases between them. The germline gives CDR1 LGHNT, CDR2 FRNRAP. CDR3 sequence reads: CASGLYTATDEQYF. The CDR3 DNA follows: TGTGCTAGTGGTTTGTATACCGCTACCGACGAGCAGTACTTC.

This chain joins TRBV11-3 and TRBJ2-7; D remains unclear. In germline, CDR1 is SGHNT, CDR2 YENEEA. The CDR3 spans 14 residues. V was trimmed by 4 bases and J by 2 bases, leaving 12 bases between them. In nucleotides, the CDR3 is TGTGCCAGCAGCTCCCCCCCTGAGGCCTACGAGCAGTACTTC. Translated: CASSSPPEAYEQYF.

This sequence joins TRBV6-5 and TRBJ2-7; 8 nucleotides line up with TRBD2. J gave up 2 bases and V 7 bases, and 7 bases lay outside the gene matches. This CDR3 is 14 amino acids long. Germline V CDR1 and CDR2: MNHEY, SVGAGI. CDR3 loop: CASMFSGAAYEQYF. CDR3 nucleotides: TGTGCCAGCATGTTTAGCGGGGCTGCCTACGAGCAGTACTTC.

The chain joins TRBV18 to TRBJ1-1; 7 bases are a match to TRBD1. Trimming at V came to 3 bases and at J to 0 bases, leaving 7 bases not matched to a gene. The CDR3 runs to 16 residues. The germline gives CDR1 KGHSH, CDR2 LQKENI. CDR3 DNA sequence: TGTGCCAGCTCACCGACAGGGCTTATACTGAACACTGAAGCTTTCTTT. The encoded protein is CASSPTGLILNTEAFF.